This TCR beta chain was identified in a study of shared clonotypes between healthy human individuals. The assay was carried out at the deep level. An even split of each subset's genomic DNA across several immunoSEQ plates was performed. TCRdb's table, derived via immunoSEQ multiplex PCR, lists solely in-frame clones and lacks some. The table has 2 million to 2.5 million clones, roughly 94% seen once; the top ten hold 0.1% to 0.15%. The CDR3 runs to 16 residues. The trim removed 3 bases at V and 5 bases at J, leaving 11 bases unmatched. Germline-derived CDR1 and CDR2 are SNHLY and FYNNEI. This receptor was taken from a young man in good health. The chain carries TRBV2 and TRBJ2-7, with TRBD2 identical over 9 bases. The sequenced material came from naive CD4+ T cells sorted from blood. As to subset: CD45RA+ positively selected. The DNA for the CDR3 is TGTGCCAGCAGTGAGCTGGCGGGAGGGCTTCGGAACGAGCAGTACTTC. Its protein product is CASSELAGGLRNEQYF.